The clone carrying this TCR beta chain occurred a few times. As yet, its antigen is unknown. It was template switching that added a universal primer site, and there were unique molecular identifiers on the cDNA. One entry per CDR3 protein, called by TCRdb with MiXCR from the 5' RACE reads. This table has approximately 260,000 distinct CDR3 sequences, about 8.3% appearing once. These data belong to a study of identical twins. Study-level points and caveats: Analyses based on zero insertions could be partly confounded by invariant MAIT and iNKT cells.

This CDR3 has 14 amino acids. The germline V and J ends were trimmed by 2 bases and 3 bases, with 11 bases remaining between them. Germline lookup yields CDR1 MRHNA and CDR2 SNTAGT. Healthy Caucasians made up all donors. These sequences were also reported in another study, on yellow fever vaccine responses in identical twins.

This TCR was sampled from a woman between 18 and 30 years old in good health. Sequencing used CD8+ T cells sorted from blood. The chain combines TRBV6-4 with TRBJ2-7, with D possibly being TRBD1 (7 bases). The chain's CDR3 is CASSDQGGHYEQYF. CDR3 DNA: TGTGCCAGCAGTGACCAGGGGGGCCACTACGAGCAGTACTTC.